These 8 T cell receptor beta chains originate from one sample sequenced in a study of blood T cell repertoires in COVID-19 (TCRdb year 2020). The library came from the immunoSEQ multiplex PCR assay. Held by TCRdb, this immuneACCESS table contains in-frame sequences only and omits some clones. Under half of the omission traces to an unresolved V gene where checked; the cause of the rest is unknown. The sample table holds hundreds of thousands of clones, of which around 90% were seen once. The ten top clones hold around 6% of the sample. The material sequenced was PBMCs or T cells enriched from blood (not recorded which). These receptors were collected from a woman in her 30s with acute COVID-19.

The chain is built from TRBV30 and TRBJ1-2; 7 nucleotides align to TRBD1. With V trimmed by 4 bases and J by 4 bases, 12 bases remained unmatched. The germline gives CDR1 GTSNPN, CDR2 SVGIG (reference sequence). CDR3 length equals 15 residues. The CDR3 loop reads CAWTQKGARSYGYTF. Written as DNA, the CDR3 is TGTGCCTGGACCCAAAAGGGGGCGAGAAGCTATGGCTACACCTTC.

V and J are TRBV7-2 and TRBJ2-5; D is unresolved. V dropped 5 bases and J dropped 5 bases, with 18 bases sitting between them. Germline V gene sequence: CDR1 SGHTA, CDR2 FQGNSA. The length of the CDR3 is 15 residues. This chain's CDR3 is CASSPPFMVRETQYF. The DNA of the CDR3 is TGTGCCAGCAGCCCGCCATTTATGGTCCGGGAGACCCAGTACTTC.

This clone was counted many times. CDR3 in amino acids: CASSEESDNRIEAFF. The DNA of the CDR3 is TGTGCCAGCAGTGAAGAGTCCGACAACAGGATTGAAGCTTTCTTT. The chain joins TRBV6-1 to TRBJ1-1; possibly TRBD1 for D (5 bases). The CDR3 has 15 residues. Germline-derived CDR1 and CDR2 are MNHNS and SASEGT. V was clipped by 1 base and J by 7 bases, with 16 bases between them.

The gene calls are TRBV28 and TRBJ1-5; a weak D match, TRBD1 (5 bases). Per germline, CDR1 MDHEN and CDR2 SYDVKM. This CDR3 comprises 13 residues. Trimming took 7 bases from V and 2 from J, leaving 9 bases between them. This CDR3 reads CASTGLGNQPQHF. The CDR3 DNA reads as TGTGCCAGCACAGGGTTAGGCAATCAGCCCCAGCATTTT.

This chain joins TRBV3-1 (or the pseudogene TRBV3-2) and TRBJ1-4, with D unresolved. The CDR3 is made up of 14 amino acids. The V end lost 4 bases, the J end lost 5 bases, and 11 bases lay between the germline ends. CDR1 and CDR2 from the germline V gene are LGHDT and YNNKEL (reference sequence). CDR3 region: CASSLRDSNEKLFF. In DNA, the CDR3 is TGTGCCAGCAGCCTCCGGGATTCGAATGAAAAACTGTTTTTT.

V gene TRBV15 combines with J gene TRBJ2-5, with TRBD1 as a possible D gene (5 bases). From germline, CDR1 is LNHNV and CDR2 YYDKDF (reference sequence). V lost 0 bases, J lost 4 bases, and 12 bases lay in between. The CDR3 has 15 amino acids. CDR3 sequence reads: CATSRDVGAGETQYF. The DNA for the CDR3 is TGTGCCACCAGCAGAGATGTTGGGGCTGGAGAGACCCAGTACTTC.

This chain uses TRBV18 with TRBJ2-3; 10 bases match TRBD2. The trim removed 0 bases at V and 1 base at J, leaving 4 bases unmatched. CDR3 length equals 17 residues. Germline V gives CDR1 KGHSH, CDR2 LQKENI. This chain's CDR3 is CASSPPGLAGGTDTQYF. CDR3 DNA: TGTGCCAGCTCACCACCGGGTCTAGCGGGGGGCACAGATACGCAGTATTTT.

The chain couples TRBV12-3 or TRBV12-4 to TRBJ2-5; no reliable D call. The CDR3 extends over 13 amino acids. V lost 0 bases and J 8 bases, leaving 10 bases between the germline ends. As DNA, the CDR3 is TGTGCCAGCAGTTTAGCCCCAGAACGAACCCAGTACTTC. Encoded protein: CASSLAPERTQYF.